The next 5 T cell receptor beta chains were all read from a single sample in a study of CD8+ T cells in alopecia areata. Once RNA had been extracted, it was reverse transcribed into cDNA to act as the sequencing template. The method was immunoSEQ multiplex PCR; TCRdb's version includes in-frame clones alone and lacks a portion of them. The table lists 150,000 to 200,000 clones, just over 65% of them singletons. Treatment given: oral pan-JAK inhibitor, 5-10 mg twice daily. This specimen consisted of CD4+ T cells sorted from blood, obtained at week 4, from a patient treated with tofacitinib. These receptors all stem from a human donor with alopecia areata.

The V gene is TRBV10-3, the J gene TRBJ1-1, with D perhaps TRBD1 (5 bases). V was trimmed by 5 bases and J by 1 base, leaving 8 bases between them. The CDR3 covers 13 residues. Germline CDR1 and CDR2: ENHRY and SYGVKD. Here the CDR3 reads CAISQGSNTEAFF. The CDR3, as DNA: TGTGCCATCAGTCAGGGTTCGAACACTGAAGCTTTCTTT.

This clone was seen only a few times. The chain joins TRBV29-1 to TRBJ2-3, with 10 nucleotides matching TRBD2. V trimming: 3 bases; J trimming: 0 bases; junction bases outside the gene matches: 3. CDR1 and CDR2 from the germline V gene are SQVTM and ANQGSEA. The CDR3 covers 15 residues. The CDR3 bases are TGCAGCGTTGACCAGCGGGGGGGGAGCACAGATACGCAGTATTTT. Translation: CSVDQRGGSTDTQYF.

The chain has TRBV4-1 and TRBJ2-2, with a weak D call TRBD1 (5 bases). The length of the CDR3 is 16 residues. Germline V gene sequence: CDR1 MGHRA, CDR2 YSYEKL. V was pared by 1 base and J by 0 bases, with 9 bases between. The CDR3 sequence: CASSQGDRANTGELFF. CDR3 in DNA: TGCGCCAGCAGCCAAGGAGACAGAGCGAACACCGGGGAGCTGTTTTTT.

About this clone itself: The same CDR3 arises from other DNA sequences in this sample as well. V usage is TRBV27 and J usage is TRBJ2-2, with D uncertain. The germline gives CDR1 MNHEY, CDR2 SMNVEV (reference sequence). Trimming took 0 bases from V and 5 from J, leaving 4 bases between them. CDR3 length: 13 residues. DNA of the CDR3: TGTGCCAGCAGTTTATCGGGAACCGGGGAGCTGTTTTTT. As protein: CASSLSGTGELFF.

The rearrangement links TRBV19 to TRBJ1-1; 12 bases agree with TRBD1. V lost 7 bases and J lost 5; bases outside the gene matches: 11. This CDR3 region has 16 residues. Germline V lookup: CDR1 LNHDA, CDR2 SQIVND (reference sequence). CDR3 nucleotides: TGTGCCAGTACCGTACTCCCGGGACAGGGGGCTACTGAAGCTTTCTTT. The encoded protein is CASTVLPGQGATEAFF.